The 27 T cell receptor beta chains presented below share a single source sample, sequenced in a study of control samples from healthy donors and cancer patients. Assay: immunoSEQ multiplex PCR; the TCRdb copy retains only in-frame clones and omits some. The repertoire holds roughly 48,000 clones, with approximately 90% as singletons. Input material: PBMCs. The origin of the receptors is a woman between 40 and 55 years old with head and neck cancer.

J is TRBJ1-4 and V is TRBV18, with D hard to call. The V end lost 0 bases, the J end lost 8 bases, and 10 bases lay between the germline ends. This CDR3 has 14 amino acids. CDR1 KGHSH and CDR2 LQKENI come from the germline V gene. The CDR3 here is CASSPPASPEKLFF. The CDR3 coding sequence is TGTGCCAGCTCACCACCGGCTTCTCCCGAAAAACTGTTTTTT.

This clone has only one observation. The rearrangement uses TRBV30 and TRBJ1-4; 7 nucleotides match TRBD1. With 3 bases clipped from V and 3 bases from J, the junction kept 7 bases outside the gene matches. CDR1 is GTSNPN and CDR2 is SVGIG in the germline V gene (reference sequence). This CDR3 spans 15 amino acids. CDR3 DNA: TGTGCCTGGAGCCCCCGGGGGACAGCTAATGAAAAACTGTTTTTT. Translated, it gives CAWSPRGTANEKLFF.

V usage is TRBV28 and J usage is TRBJ2-3, with a weak D call TRBD2 (7 bases). This CDR3 is built from 15 residues. Deletions cut 3 bases from V and 1 base from J, with 11 bases between. CDR1 and CDR2 (germline): MDHEN, SYDVKM. CDR3 nucleotides: TGTGCCAGCAGTTTGGGGGGGGCAGGCACAGATACGCAGTATTTT. Translating gives CASSLGGAGTDTQYF.

The genes are TRBV24-1 and TRBJ2-2; tentative D call: TRBD2 (6 bases). The CDR3 extends over 20 amino acids. Germline CDR1 reads KGHDR; CDR2 reads SFDVKD. The V gene lost 3 bases and the J gene lost 4 bases, with 26 bases spanning the gap. Here the CDR3 reads CATSDPSVKGRWEGTGELFF. The CDR3 region has the DNA TGTGCCACCAGTGATCCGTCGGTAAAGGGGAGGTGGGAAGGCACCGGGGAGCTGTTTTTT.

The rearrangement joins TRBV6-1 to TRBJ1-1; 8 positions match TRBD1. Germline values: CDR1 MNHNS, CDR2 SASEGT. There are 19 residues in the CDR3. Trimming removed 2 bases from V and 1 base from J; junction bases left unmatched: 15. For the CDR3, the DNA is TGTGCCAGCAGTGAAAGGTGGGGACAGGCCCCGGTGGGGAACACTGAAGCTTTCTTT. This sequence encodes CASSERWGQAPVGNTEAFF.

The chain employs TRBV30 and TRBJ2-2; D is ambiguous. The CDR3 covers 12 residues. V gave up 1 base and J gave up 9 bases, with 9 bases separating them. Germline-derived CDR1 and CDR2 are GTSNPN and SVGIG (reference sequence). CDR3 residues: CAWSGNSRELFF. In DNA form, the CDR3 reads TGTGCCTGGAGTGGTAACAGCCGGGAGCTGTTTTTT.

The chain carries TRBV12-3 or TRBV12-4 and TRBJ1-6; TRBD1 agrees at 8 bases. The CDR3 is 13 residues long. Trimming removed 10 bases from V and 5 bases from J; junction bases left unmatched: 4. CDR3: CATRTGNNSPLHF. CDR3 in DNA: TGTGCCACAAGGACAGGGAATAATTCACCCCTCCACTTT.

The chain recombines TRBV9 with TRBJ1-5, with TRBD1 as a possible D gene (6 bases). CDR3 length: 15 amino acids. V lost 0 bases, J lost 1 base, and 8 bases lay in between. The germline gives CDR1 SGDLS, CDR2 YYNGEE. CDR3 loop: CASSVDQGSNQPQHF. CDR3 DNA: TGTGCCAGCAGCGTAGACCAGGGGAGCAATCAGCCCCAGCATTTT.

The chain is built from TRBV2 and TRBJ2-5, with 10 bases aligning to TRBD2. The CDR3 has 19 amino acids. Germline V gives CDR1 SNHLY, CDR2 FYNNEI. The junction had 17 bases not matched to a gene; V was cut back by 0 bases and J by 7 bases. CDR3 nucleotides: TGTGCCAGCAGTGAAGCGCTCTTAGGAGCGGGAGGGCAGTTGGGGACCCAGTACTTC. Translating gives CASSEALLGAGGQLGTQYF.

This rearrangement joins TRBV30 to TRBJ1-1; 12 bases fit TRBD1. The V and J ends lost 2 bases and 4 bases, in that order; junction bases with no gene match: 8. This CDR3 is 16 amino acids long. Germline CDR1 reads GTSNPN; CDR2 reads SVGIG (reference sequence). CDR3 protein: CAWSQGTGGAGTEAFF. Written as DNA, the CDR3 is TGTGCCTGGAGTCAAGGGACAGGGGGCGCGGGCACTGAAGCTTTCTTT.

The chain recombines TRBV19 with TRBJ1-5; D gene uncertain. Germline lookup yields CDR1 LNHDA and CDR2 SQIVND (reference sequence). CDR3 length: 15 residues. The V end was cut by 6 bases, the J end by 3 bases, with 15 bases between. In DNA form, the CDR3 reads TGTGCCAGTAGCGGGTTGCTGGCCCTCAATCAGCCCCAGCATTTT. Its protein is CASSGLLALNQPQHF.

The chain combines TRBV2 with TRBJ1-1; 7 bases fit TRBD1. CDR1 SNHLY and CDR2 FYNNEI come from the germline V gene. The CDR3 spans 15 residues. J lost 0 bases, V lost 5 bases, and 6 bases had no gene match. CDR3 DNA: TGTGCCAGCAGTATTAAGGACAGGCTGAACACTGAAGCTTTCTTT. Translated: CASSIKDRLNTEAFF. The full variable domain, rest sourced from reference TRBV2 and TRBJ1-1, is EPEVTQTPSHQVTQMGQEVILRCVPISNHLYFYWYRQILGQKVEFLVSFYNNEISEKSEIFDDQFSVERPDGSNFTLKIRSTKLEDSAMYFCASSIKDRLNTEAFFGQGTRLTVV.

The CDR3 DNA sequence: TGTGCCAGCAGACCTAGCGGGAGAGCGGGTGAGCAGTTCTTC. It specifies CASRPSGRAGEQFF. The gene calls are TRBV28 and TRBJ2-1, with TRBD2 matching 10 bases. The CDR3 is 14 residues long. The germline CDR1 and CDR2 sequences are MDHEN and SYDVKM. The trim removed 6 bases at V and 9 bases at J, leaving 8 bases unmatched.

The chain is built from TRBV28 and TRBJ1-1; D is undetermined. Germline CDR1 MDHEN, CDR2 SYDVKM. V was clipped by 10 bases and J by 1 base, with 16 bases between them. CDR3 length equals 14 residues. CDR3 nucleotides: TGTGCCACCACCGCGGGGTCCTGGAACACTGAAGCTTTCTTT. Translated, it gives CATTAGSWNTEAFF.

The chain has TRBV15 and TRBJ2-7; no definite D call. The CDR3 has 14 amino acids. Between the trimmed V and J ends, which lost 0 bases and 4 bases, there was a span of 10 bases. CDR1 is LNHNV and CDR2 is YYDKDF in the germline V gene (reference sequence). CDR3 DNA sequence: TGTGCCACCAGCAGAGAAAACTCTAGGTACGAGCAGTACTTC. Translated: CATSRENSRYEQYF.

The CDR3 region is CASLAGGSTSEQFF. For the CDR3, the DNA is TGTGCCAGCCTCGCAGGAGGGAGTACAAGTGAGCAGTTCTTC. This chain joins TRBV28 and TRBJ2-1, with D possibly matching TRBD2 (6 bases). V gave up 8 bases and J gave up 9 bases, with 20 bases separating them. There are 14 residues in the CDR3. Per germline, CDR1 MDHEN and CDR2 SYDVKM.

The chain couples TRBV4-1 to TRBJ2-3; perhaps TRBD2 as D (6 bases). The germline V gene has CDR1 MGHRA and CDR2 YSYEKL. Deletions cut 0 bases from V and 4 bases from J, with 11 bases between. The CDR3 extends over 15 amino acids. The CDR3 region has the DNA TGCGCCAGCAGCCAAGATCCGCGGGGATCAGATACGCAGTATTTT. Translation: CASSQDPRGSDTQYF.

The chain employs TRBV5-6 and TRBJ2-2; D might be TRBD1 or TRBD2, each matching 5 bases. Germline V lookup: CDR1 SGHDT, CDR2 YYEEEE. With 0 bases removed from V and 2 bases from J, the gap between germline ends came to 11 bases. The CDR3 is made up of 16 amino acids. The CDR3 spells CASSLAAGRNTGELFF. CDR3 DNA sequence: TGTGCCAGCAGCTTGGCCGCAGGGAGAAACACCGGGGAGCTGTTTTTT.

V is TRBV27 and J is TRBJ2-2; D perhaps matches TRBD2 (6 bases). V was pared by 6 bases and J by 3 bases, with 11 bases between. Germline V CDR1 and CDR2: MNHEY, SMNVEV (reference sequence). The CDR3 consists of 14 residues. CDR3 in amino acids: CASRMTSYTGELFF. The CDR3 DNA is TGTGCCAGCAGGATGACTAGTTACACCGGGGAGCTGTTTTTT.

The chain recombines TRBV28 with TRBJ2-3; no clear D. CDR3 length: 14 amino acids. V lost 3 bases and J 2 bases, leaving 9 bases between the germline ends. Germline-derived CDR1 and CDR2 are MDHEN and SYDVKM. CDR3 region: CASSLRHPTDTQYF. CDR3 sequence (DNA): TGTGCCAGCAGTTTGAGGCACCCCACAGATACGCAGTATTTT.

The chain uses TRBV5-1 and TRBJ1-2, with D unresolved. The CDR3 length is 14 residues. V shed 1 base and J shed 0 bases, with 7 bases lying between them. Germline values: CDR1 SGHRS, CDR2 YFSETQ. For the CDR3, the DNA is TGCGCCAGCAGCTTGACAGATACTAACTATGGCTACACCTTC. It yields the protein CASSLTDTNYGYTF.

The rearrangement links TRBV5-5 to TRBJ1-2, with D possibly being TRBD1 (5 bases). V lost 0 bases and J lost 5, with 8 bases in between. The CDR3 contains 13 residues. Germline V CDR1 and CDR2: SGHKS, YYEKEE (reference sequence). The CDR3 sequence is CASSLGRVYGYTF. The CDR3 nucleotides read TGTGCCAGCAGCTTGGGCAGGGTTTATGGCTACACCTTC.

V usage is TRBV20-1 and J usage is TRBJ1-2; D is undetermined. Trimming took 0 bases from V and 7 from J, leaving 6 bases between them. The germline V gene has CDR1 DFQATT and CDR2 SNEGSKA (reference sequence). The CDR3 extends over 11 amino acids. The CDR3 reads CSAREGAGYTF. The DNA of the CDR3 is TGCAGTGCTAGAGAAGGTGCTGGCTACACCTTC.

This clone has a single count. The chain links TRBV9 to TRBJ2-1; D remains ambiguous. CDR3 size: 13 residues. Germline V lookup: CDR1 SGDLS, CDR2 YYNGEE. V dropped 4 bases and J dropped 0 bases, with 5 bases sitting between them. The DNA of the CDR3 is TGTGCCAGCAGCCCAGACTCCTACAATGAGCAGTTCTTC. This encodes CASSPDSYNEQFF.

The chain recombines TRBV3-1 (or the pseudogene TRBV3-2) with TRBJ1-2; TRBD1 matches at 9 bases. The germline V gene has CDR1 LGHDT and CDR2 YNNKEL (reference sequence). J was trimmed by 7 bases and V by 4 bases; bases with no gene match: 4. The CDR3 spans 13 residues. The CDR3 loop reads CASSLRQGGGYTF. The CDR3 nucleotides are TGTGCCAGCAGCCTTCGACAGGGGGGTGGCTACACCTTC.

J is TRBJ2-6 and V is TRBV6-5; the D is unclear. Germline CDR1 MNHEY, CDR2 SVGAGI. This CDR3 spans 15 amino acids. V was pared by 4 bases and J by 4 bases, with 11 bases between. This CDR3 reads CASSFTPLGANVLTF. The CDR3 DNA reads as TGTGCCAGCAGTTTCACCCCTTTGGGGGCCAACGTCCTGACTTTC.

V is TRBV10-2 and J is TRBJ2-3; D is perhaps TRBD2 (6 bases). The CDR3 contains 15 residues. V shed 3 bases and J shed 4 bases, with 14 bases lying between them. Looked up from germline, CDR1 is WSHSY and CDR2 is SAAADI. The CDR3 region has the DNA TGCGCCAGCAGTGAATGGGGGAGGAGGTCAGATACGCAGTATTTT. Protein sequence: CASSEWGRRSDTQYF.